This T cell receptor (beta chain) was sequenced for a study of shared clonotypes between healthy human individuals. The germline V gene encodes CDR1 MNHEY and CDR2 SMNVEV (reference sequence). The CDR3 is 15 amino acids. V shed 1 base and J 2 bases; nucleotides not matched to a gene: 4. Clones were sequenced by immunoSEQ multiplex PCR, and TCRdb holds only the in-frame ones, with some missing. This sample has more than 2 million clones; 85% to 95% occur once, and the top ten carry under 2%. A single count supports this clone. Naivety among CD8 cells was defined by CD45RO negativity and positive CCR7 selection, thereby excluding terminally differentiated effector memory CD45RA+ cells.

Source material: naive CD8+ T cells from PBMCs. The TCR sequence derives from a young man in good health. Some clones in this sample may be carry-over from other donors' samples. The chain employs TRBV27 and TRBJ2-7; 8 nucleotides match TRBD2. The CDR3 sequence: CASSLWGSGAYEQYF. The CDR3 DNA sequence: TGTGCCAGCAGTTTATGGGGTAGCGGGGCCTACGAGCAGTACTTC.